The 10 T cell receptor beta chains in this list originate from one sample, sequenced in a study of blood T cell repertoires in COVID-19. The repertoire was sequenced with immunoSEQ multiplex PCR; TCRdb's copy has only in-frame clones and lacks some. This table has 200,000 or so clones, 84% appearing once. Sequenced input: peripheral blood. Receptors originate from a human donor in a cohort sampled during active COVID-19.

This clone was seen a handful of times. The chain couples TRBV12-3 or TRBV12-4 to TRBJ2-2; 7 bases match TRBD2. V was clipped by 5 bases and J by 10 bases; unmatched bases: 4. This CDR3 region has 12 residues. As DNA, the CDR3 is TGTGCCAGCAGTAGCGGGGCCTCGGAGCTGTTTTTT. Translating it yields CASSSGASELFF.

This chain links TRBV19 with TRBJ1-5, with no clear D. The CDR3 covers 16 residues. Trimming removed 1 base at V and 0 bases at J, with 10 bases between. Germline V CDR1 and CDR2: LNHDA, SQIVND (reference sequence). CDR3 nucleotides: TGTGCCAGTAGTATAGTAGGAGATTATAGCAATCAGCCCCAGCATTTT. Translated, it gives CASSIVGDYSNQPQHF.

V usage is TRBV5-4 and J usage is TRBJ1-2; tentative D call: TRBD1 (6 bases). Germline V gene lookup returns CDR1 SGHNT and CDR2 YYREEE (reference sequence). Trimming left V 0 bases short and J 8 bases short, with 11 bases between. The CDR3 runs 13 residues. As DNA, the CDR3 is TGTGCCAGCAGCTTGGATTTAGACAGGGGCTACACCTTC. Encoded protein: CASSLDLDRGYTF.

The chain combines TRBV19 with TRBJ1-4, with TRBD1 matching over 7 bases. This CDR3 has 16 amino acids. V lost 6 bases, J lost 0 bases, and 7 bases stayed unmatched. The germline gives CDR1 LNHDA, CDR2 SQIVND (reference sequence). The CDR3 bases are TGTGCCAGTAGCCTACAGGGGCCTGCAACTAATGAAAAACTGTTTTTT. It is translated as CASSLQGPATNEKLFF.

This chain links TRBV29-1 with TRBJ2-1, with 7 positions matching TRBD2. V shed 7 bases and J 2 bases; nucleotides not matched to a gene: 2. Per germline, CDR1 SQVTM and CDR2 ANQGSEA. The CDR3 sequence is 12 residues long. Written as DNA, the CDR3 is TGCAGCGCCAGCGGGACCTACAATGAGCAGTTCTTC. Translation gives CSASGTYNEQFF.

This sequence joins TRBV4-2 and TRBJ2-6; weak D call: TRBD1 (5 bases). The CDR3 runs 17 residues. Trimming removed 1 base at V and 4 bases at J, with 14 bases between. Germline V gives CDR1 LGHNA, CDR2 YNFKEQ. CDR3 nucleotides: TGTGCCAGCAGCCAAGGCGACAGCTACTCGGGGGCCAACGTCCTGACTTTC. It encodes CASSQGDSYSGANVLTF.

The chain combines TRBV30 with TRBJ1-2; D is uncertain. V was cut by 5 bases and J by 4 bases, with 11 bases left in between. Germline V gene lookup returns CDR1 GTSNPN and CDR2 SVGIG (reference sequence). CDR3 length: 12 amino acids. CDR3 nucleotides: TGTGCCTGGGCTATCTTTAGCTATGGCTACACCTTC. This gives the protein CAWAIFSYGYTF.

CDR3 sequence: CASSWNVAGGRSADTQYF. In nucleotides, the CDR3 is TGTGCCAGCAGCTGGAATGTAGCGGGAGGGAGGTCGGCAGATACGCAGTATTTT. The chain uses TRBV7-2 and TRBJ2-3; 11 bases match TRBD2. The V gene end was trimmed by 4 bases and the J gene end by 4 bases; junction bases not matched to a gene: 13. The germline V gene has CDR1 SGHTA and CDR2 FQGNSA. CDR3 length equals 18 residues.

This sequence joins TRBV7-6 and TRBJ1-1; D is uncertain. Trimming pared 1 base from V and 1 base from J, leaving 10 bases between. CDR1 SGHVS and CDR2 FNYEAQ come from the germline V gene. CDR3 length: 15 amino acids. DNA for the CDR3: TGTGCCAGCAGCTTAGGAGTCGGAGGGAACACTGAAGCTTTCTTT. Translated: CASSLGVGGNTEAFF.

V is TRBV7-8 and J is TRBJ1-2; possibly TRBD1 for D (5 bases). The ends were cut back, 3 bases at V and 8 bases at J, with 19 bases in the middle. Germline values: CDR1 SGHVS, CDR2 FQNEAQ. The CDR3 contains 15 residues. DNA for the CDR3: TGTGCCAGCAGCTTGGTTAGGACACGGGGAGGAGGCTACACCTTC. Encoded protein: CASSLVRTRGGGYTF.